This T cell receptor beta chain was captured in a study of human T cells and chemical hapten exposure. Findings and limits, study-wide: The study found expanded TCRs formed significantly more large CDR3 similarity clusters than controls.

Time point specified: pre-sensitization, week 0. Treatment meaning: therapeutic diphenylcyclopropenone sensitization with weekly scalp DPC. Per the germline V gene, CDR1 is LGHDT and CDR2 is YNNKEL (reference sequence). The CDR3 runs to 15 residues. V lost 1 base and J 0 bases, leaving 10 bases between the germline ends. This clonotype was seen ten or more times. Its matching antigen is unknown. TCRdb passed the RACE reads through MiXCR, listing each CDR3 protein once. The repertoire holds roughly 250,000 distinct CDR3 sequences, approximately 8.4% seen once, with over 2% in the top ten. Sequenced material: whole blood, taken in connection with sensitization to the hapten diphenylcyclopropenone (DPC). The sequence was obtained from a middle-aged woman with alopecia areata. Some clones in this sample may be carry-over from other donors' samples. The V and J genes are TRBV3-1 and TRBJ2-7, with D unresolved. The CDR3 here is CASSQGRGSSYEQYF. The CDR3 coding sequence is TGTGCCAGCAGCCAAGGACGTGGAAGCTCCTACGAGCAGTACTTC.